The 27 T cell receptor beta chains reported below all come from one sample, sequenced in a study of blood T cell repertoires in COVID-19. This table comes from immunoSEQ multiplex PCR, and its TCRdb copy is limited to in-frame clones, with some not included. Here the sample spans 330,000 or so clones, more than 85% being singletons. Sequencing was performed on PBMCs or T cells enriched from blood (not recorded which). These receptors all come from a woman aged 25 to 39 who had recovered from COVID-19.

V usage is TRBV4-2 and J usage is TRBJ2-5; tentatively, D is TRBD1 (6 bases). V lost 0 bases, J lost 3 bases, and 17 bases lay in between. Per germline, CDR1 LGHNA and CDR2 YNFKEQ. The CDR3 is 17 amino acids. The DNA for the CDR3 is TGTGCCAGCAGCCAAGAAGGAGGCAGGGGAAAAAAAGAGACCCAGTACTTC. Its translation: CASSQEGGRGKKETQYF.

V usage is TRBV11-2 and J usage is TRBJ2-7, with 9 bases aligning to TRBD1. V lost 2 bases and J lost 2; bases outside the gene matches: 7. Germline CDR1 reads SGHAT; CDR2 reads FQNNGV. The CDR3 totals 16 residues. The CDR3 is CASSLTPGQGAYEQYF. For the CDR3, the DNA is TGTGCCAGCAGCTTAACTCCGGGACAGGGTGCCTACGAGCAGTACTTC.

CDR3 nucleotides: TGTGCCAGCAGCCAGGTCGGTGGGGCCAGCGTTGGCTACACCTTC. This sequence encodes CASSQVGGASVGYTF. The V call is TRBV14, the J call TRBJ1-2; possible D gene TRBD1, 5 bases. This CDR3 region has 15 residues. The V and J ends lost 3 bases and 7 bases respectively, with 18 bases between them. The germline V gene encodes CDR1 SGHDN and CDR2 FVKESK.

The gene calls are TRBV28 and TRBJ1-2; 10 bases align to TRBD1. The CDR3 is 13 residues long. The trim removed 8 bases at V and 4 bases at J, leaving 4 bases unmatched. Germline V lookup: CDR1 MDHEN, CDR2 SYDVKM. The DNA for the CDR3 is TGTGCCAGCGGGGGGACAGGGGTCTATGGCTACACCTTC. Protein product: CASGGTGVYGYTF.

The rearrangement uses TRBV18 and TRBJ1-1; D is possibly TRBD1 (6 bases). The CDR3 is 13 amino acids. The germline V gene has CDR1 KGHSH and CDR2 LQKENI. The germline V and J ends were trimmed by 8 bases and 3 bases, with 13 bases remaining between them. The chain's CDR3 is CASKPGVDTEAFF. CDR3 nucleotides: TGTGCCAGCAAACCAGGGGTCGACACTGAAGCTTTCTTT.

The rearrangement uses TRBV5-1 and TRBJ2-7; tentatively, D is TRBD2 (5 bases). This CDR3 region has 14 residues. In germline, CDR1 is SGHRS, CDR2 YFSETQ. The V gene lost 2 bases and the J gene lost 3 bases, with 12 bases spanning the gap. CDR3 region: CASSFEIGSYEQYF. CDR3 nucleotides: TGCGCCAGCAGCTTCGAAATAGGGAGCTACGAGCAGTACTTC.

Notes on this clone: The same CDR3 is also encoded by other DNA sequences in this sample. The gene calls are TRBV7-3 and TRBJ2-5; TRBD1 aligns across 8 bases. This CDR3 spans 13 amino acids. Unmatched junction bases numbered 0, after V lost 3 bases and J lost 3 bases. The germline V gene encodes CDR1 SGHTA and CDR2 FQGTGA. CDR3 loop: CASSLDREETQYF. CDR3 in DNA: TGTGCCAGCAGCTTGGACAGGGAAGAGACCCAGTACTTC.

CDR3 nucleotides: TGTGCCAGCAACCTAAACAGGGGTATCTACAATGAGCAGTTCTTC. Translated: CASNLNRGIYNEQFF. The genes are TRBV28 and TRBJ2-1, with 7 bases fitting TRBD1. The V gene's germline CDR1 is MDHEN and CDR2 SYDVKM. V was clipped by 7 bases and J by 3 bases; unmatched bases: 9. CDR3 length: 15 residues.

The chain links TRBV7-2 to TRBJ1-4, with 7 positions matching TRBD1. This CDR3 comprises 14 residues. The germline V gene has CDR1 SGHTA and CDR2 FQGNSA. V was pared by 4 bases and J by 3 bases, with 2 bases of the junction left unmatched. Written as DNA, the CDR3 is TGTGCCAGCAGCTCGGGACAGCCTAATGAAAAACTGTTTTTT. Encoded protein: CASSSGQPNEKLFF.

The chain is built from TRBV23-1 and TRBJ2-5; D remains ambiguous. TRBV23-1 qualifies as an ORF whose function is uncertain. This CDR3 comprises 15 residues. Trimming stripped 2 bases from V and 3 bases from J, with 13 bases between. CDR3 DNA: TGCGCCAGCAGTCAAACCAGGATTAACGAAGAGACCCAGTACTTC. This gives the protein CASSQTRINEETQYF.

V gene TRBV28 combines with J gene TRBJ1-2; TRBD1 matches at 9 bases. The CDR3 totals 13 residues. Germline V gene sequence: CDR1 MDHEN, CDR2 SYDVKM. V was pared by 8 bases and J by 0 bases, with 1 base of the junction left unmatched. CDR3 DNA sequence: TGTGCCAGCGGGACAGGGACTAACTATGGCTACACCTTC. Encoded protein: CASGTGTNYGYTF.

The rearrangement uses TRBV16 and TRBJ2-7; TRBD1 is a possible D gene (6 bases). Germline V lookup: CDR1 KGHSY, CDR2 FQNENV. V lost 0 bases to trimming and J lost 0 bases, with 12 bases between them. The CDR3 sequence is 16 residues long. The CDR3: CASSQSWTENSYEQYF. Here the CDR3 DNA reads TGTGCCAGCAGCCAATCCTGGACAGAGAACTCCTACGAGCAGTACTTC.

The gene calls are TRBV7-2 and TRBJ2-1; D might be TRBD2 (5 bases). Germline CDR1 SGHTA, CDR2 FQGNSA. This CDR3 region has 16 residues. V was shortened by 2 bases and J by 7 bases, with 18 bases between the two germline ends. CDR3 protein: CASSLRRGPGGNEQFF. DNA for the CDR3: TGTGCCAGCAGCTTAAGGAGAGGGCCCGGCGGGAATGAGCAGTTCTTC.

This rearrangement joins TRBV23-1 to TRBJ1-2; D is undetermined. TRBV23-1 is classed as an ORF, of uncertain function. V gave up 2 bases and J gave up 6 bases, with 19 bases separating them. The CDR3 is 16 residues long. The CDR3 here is CASSQLNPPTSDGYTF. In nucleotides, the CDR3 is TGCGCCAGCAGTCAACTAAACCCCCCTACGTCGGATGGCTACACCTTC.

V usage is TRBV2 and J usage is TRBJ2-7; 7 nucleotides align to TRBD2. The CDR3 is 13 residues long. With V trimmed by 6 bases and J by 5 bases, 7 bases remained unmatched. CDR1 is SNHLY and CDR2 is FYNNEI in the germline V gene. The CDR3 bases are TGTGCCAGCAGAGAGCTGGCGGGAGACGAGCAGTACTTC. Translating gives CASRELAGDEQYF.

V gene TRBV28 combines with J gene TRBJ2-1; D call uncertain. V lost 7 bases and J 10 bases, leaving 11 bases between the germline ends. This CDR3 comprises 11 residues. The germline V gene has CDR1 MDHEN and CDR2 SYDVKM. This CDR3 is CASTLTGEQFF. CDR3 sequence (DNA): TGTGCCAGCACCCTGACCGGGGAGCAGTTCTTC.

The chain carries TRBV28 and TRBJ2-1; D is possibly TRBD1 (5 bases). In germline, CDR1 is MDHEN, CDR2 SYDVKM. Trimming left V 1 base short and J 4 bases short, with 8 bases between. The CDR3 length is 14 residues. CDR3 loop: CASSLLGPYNEQFF. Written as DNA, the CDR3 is TGTGCCAGCAGTTTATTGGGGCCTTACAATGAGCAGTTCTTC.

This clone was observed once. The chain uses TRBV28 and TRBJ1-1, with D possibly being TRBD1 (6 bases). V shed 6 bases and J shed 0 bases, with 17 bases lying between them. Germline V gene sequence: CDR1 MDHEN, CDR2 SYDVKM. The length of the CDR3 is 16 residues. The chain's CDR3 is CASSATPGGLNTEAFF. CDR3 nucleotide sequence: TGTGCCAGCAGCGCAACCCCCGGGGGGCTGAACACTGAAGCTTTCTTT.

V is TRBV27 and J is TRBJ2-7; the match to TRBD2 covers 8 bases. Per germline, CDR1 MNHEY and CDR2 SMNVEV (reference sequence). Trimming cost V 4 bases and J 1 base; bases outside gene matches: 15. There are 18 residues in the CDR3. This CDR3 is CASSSWTSNTVPSYEQYF. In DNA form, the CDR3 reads TGTGCCAGCAGTTCTTGGACTAGCAATACCGTTCCTTCCTACGAGCAGTACTTC.

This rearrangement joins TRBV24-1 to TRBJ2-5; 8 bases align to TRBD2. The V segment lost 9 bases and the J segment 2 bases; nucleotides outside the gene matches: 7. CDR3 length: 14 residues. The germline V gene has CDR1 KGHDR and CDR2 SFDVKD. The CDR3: CATSRGGGQETQYF. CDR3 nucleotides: TGTGCCACCTCTCGGGGGGGAGGGCAAGAGACCCAGTACTTC.

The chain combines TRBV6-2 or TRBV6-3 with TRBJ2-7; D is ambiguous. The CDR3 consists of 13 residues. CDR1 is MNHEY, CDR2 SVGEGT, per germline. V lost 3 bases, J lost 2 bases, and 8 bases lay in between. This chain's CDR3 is CASSYPRTYEQYF. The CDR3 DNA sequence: TGTGCCAGCAGTTATCCGAGAACCTACGAGCAGTACTTC.

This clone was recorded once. The CDR3 region has the DNA TGTGCCAGCAGCTTACGGGGGACGAATCAGCCCCAGCATTTT. As protein: CASSLRGTNQPQHF. The chain recombines TRBV13 with TRBJ1-5, with a weak D call TRBD1 (5 bases). The CDR3 sequence is 14 residues long. V shed 2 bases and J shed 4 bases, with 9 bases lying between them. The germline V gene encodes CDR1 PRHDT and CDR2 FYEKMQ (reference sequence).

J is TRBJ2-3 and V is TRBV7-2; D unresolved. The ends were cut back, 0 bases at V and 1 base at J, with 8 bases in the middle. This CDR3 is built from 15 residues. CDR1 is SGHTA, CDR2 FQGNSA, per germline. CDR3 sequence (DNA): TGTGCCAGCAGCTTAGCCCAGATCCGCACAGATACGCAGTATTTT. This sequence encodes CASSLAQIRTDTQYF.

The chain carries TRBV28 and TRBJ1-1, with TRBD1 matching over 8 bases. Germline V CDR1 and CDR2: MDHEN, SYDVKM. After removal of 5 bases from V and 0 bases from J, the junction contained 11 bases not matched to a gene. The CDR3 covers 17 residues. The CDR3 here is CASSPGQGGRMNTEAFF. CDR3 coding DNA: TGTGCCAGCAGTCCCGGACAGGGAGGGAGGATGAACACTGAAGCTTTCTTT.

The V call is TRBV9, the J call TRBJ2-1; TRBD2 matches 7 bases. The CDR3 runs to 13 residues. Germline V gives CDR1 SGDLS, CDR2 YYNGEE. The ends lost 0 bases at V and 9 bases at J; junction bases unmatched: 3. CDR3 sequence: CASSVDSGTEQFF. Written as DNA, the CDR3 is TGTGCCAGCAGCGTAGACAGCGGGACTGAGCAGTTCTTC.

Here the CDR3 DNA reads TGTGCCAGCACCCTAACTAGGATTAACACTGAAGCTTTCTTT. Amino acid sequence: CASTLTRINTEAFF. The gene calls are TRBV2 and TRBJ1-1; D unclear. Trimming stripped 7 bases from V and 2 bases from J, with 14 bases between. The CDR3 has 14 residues. Per germline, CDR1 SNHLY and CDR2 FYNNEI.

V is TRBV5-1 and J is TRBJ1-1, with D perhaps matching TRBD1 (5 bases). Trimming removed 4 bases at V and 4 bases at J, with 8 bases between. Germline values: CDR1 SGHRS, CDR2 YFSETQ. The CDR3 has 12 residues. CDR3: CASSITGTEAFF. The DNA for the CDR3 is TGCGCCAGCAGCATTACAGGCACTGAAGCTTTCTTT.